These 29 T cell receptor beta chains came from one sample sequenced in a study of shared clonotypes between healthy human individuals. Sequencing used immunoSEQ multiplex PCR; TCRdb keeps in-frame clones, though not all of them. This sample carries roughly 2,000,000 clones, around 93% of them seen once, and the ten largest clones take approximately 1.7%. Naivety among CD8 cells was defined by CD45RO negativity and positive CCR7 selection, thereby excluding terminally differentiated effector memory CD45RA+ cells. Source material: naive CD8+ T cells from PBMCs. These receptors came from a man in his late teens or twenties in good health. Some clones in this sample may be carry-over from other donors' samples.

J is TRBJ1-5 and V is TRBV6-5; D is unclear. The CDR3 runs to 15 residues. The germline gives CDR1 MNHEY, CDR2 SVGAGI. V dropped 2 bases and J dropped 4 bases, with 12 bases sitting between them. The CDR3 DNA reads TGTGCCAGCAGTTACCGGGAAGGGATTAATCAGCCCCAGCATTTT. Protein product: CASSYREGINQPQHF.

The rearrangement links TRBV7-2 to TRBJ2-1, with D unclear. The CDR3 runs 12 residues. Trimming stripped 5 bases from V and 9 bases from J, with 11 bases between. Per the germline V gene, CDR1 is SGHTA and CDR2 is FQGNSA. CDR3 in amino acids: CASSQEMFEQFF. The CDR3 DNA follows: TGTGCCAGCAGCCAGGAAATGTTTGAGCAGTTCTTC.

On this clone itself: Other DNA sequences of this sample code for an identical CDR3. The genes are TRBV5-6 and TRBJ1-1; 7 bases are shared with TRBD1. The CDR3 is 14 residues long. The V gene end was trimmed by 0 bases and the J gene end by 1 base; junction bases not matched to a gene: 0. Per the germline V gene, CDR1 is SGHDT and CDR2 is YYEEEE. The CDR3 protein is CASSLDRGNTEAFF. CDR3 DNA sequence: TGTGCCAGCAGCTTGGACAGGGGGAACACTGAAGCTTTCTTT.

This clone was counted a single time. The chain carries TRBV9 and TRBJ2-5, with D possibly being TRBD1 or TRBD2 (6 bases each). Germline values: CDR1 SGDLS, CDR2 YYNGEE. Trimming took off 0 bases at V and 3 bases at J, with 9 bases between the two ends. The CDR3 has 14 residues. The CDR3 loop is CASSVGRGEETQYF. The CDR3, as DNA: TGTGCCAGCAGCGTAGGGAGGGGGGAAGAGACCCAGTACTTC.

The rearrangement links TRBV4-1 to TRBJ2-2; D perhaps matches TRBD1 (6 bases). Trimming took 3 bases from V and 5 from J, leaving 13 bases between them. The CDR3 consists of 15 residues. CDR1 MGHRA and CDR2 YSYEKL come from the germline V gene. The CDR3 loop is CASSHPGETTGELFF. CDR3 in DNA: TGCGCCAGCAGCCACCCAGGGGAGACAACCGGGGAGCTGTTTTTT.

This clone was counted between two and nine times. Other nucleotide sequences from this sample produce the same CDR3. V and J are TRBV6-5 and TRBJ2-2; D is uncertain. V was cut by 6 bases and J by 6 bases, with 5 bases left in between. The V gene's germline CDR1 is MNHEY and CDR2 SVGAGI. The CDR3 has 11 residues. The CDR3 sequence: CASRTSGELFF. The CDR3 nucleotides are TGTGCCAGCAGAACGTCCGGGGAGCTGTTTTTT.

The table lists this clone with a few counts. Other DNA sequences in the sample encode the same CDR3. The V gene is TRBV11-2, the J gene TRBJ2-7, with 8 positions matching TRBD2. The CDR3 runs 14 residues. V shed 5 bases and J 1 base; nucleotides not matched to a gene: 4. Germline loops: CDR1 SGHAT, CDR2 FQNNGV. Written as DNA, the CDR3 is TGTGCCAGCAGCCCCCGGGGGGGGTCCTACGAGCAGTACTTC. Translation gives CASSPRGGSYEQYF.

This clone was detected once. This chain connects TRBV9 to TRBJ2-7; 9 nucleotides agree with TRBD1. V lost 4 bases and J lost 3; bases outside the gene matches: 11. The CDR3 extends over 16 amino acids. Germline V gives CDR1 SGDLS, CDR2 YYNGEE. CDR3: CASSPSGDRVVYEQYF. In DNA, the CDR3 is TGTGCCAGCAGCCCATCCGGGGACAGGGTTGTCTACGAGCAGTACTTC. The full variable domain, in which reference TRBV9 and TRBJ2-7 provide the parts outside the CDR3, is DSGVTQTPKHLITATGQRVTLRCSPRSGDLSVYWYQQSLDQGLQFLIQYYNGEERAKGNILERFSAQQFPDLHSELNLSSLELGDSALYFCASSPSGDRVVYEQYFGPGTRLTVT.

This chain joins TRBV29-1 and TRBJ2-3, with D possibly matching TRBD1 (6 bases). V gave up 7 bases and J gave up 6 bases, with 17 bases separating them. The CDR3 is 13 residues long. Germline assignment: CDR1 SQVTM and CDR2 ANQGSEA. CDR3 nucleotide sequence: TGCAGCGGATCAGGGGATGCCTTGGATACGCAGTATTTT. Residues: CSGSGDALDTQYF.

This chain connects TRBV6-6 to TRBJ1-4; 10 nucleotides line up with TRBD1. The CDR3 loop spans 15 amino acids. Losses at the gene ends were 6 bases for V and 7 bases for J; bases not matched to a gene: 8. CDR1 MNHNY and CDR2 SVGAGI come from the germline V gene (reference sequence). CDR3 nucleotide sequence: TGTGCCAGCAGCCTAGACAGGGGGCTTAGTGAAAAACTGTTTTTT. This encodes CASSLDRGLSEKLFF.

CDR3 protein: CASSLIPGFNQPQHF. Written as DNA, the CDR3 is TGTGCCAGCAGTCTAATTCCAGGATTCAATCAGCCCCAGCATTTT. The genes are TRBV27 and TRBJ1-5; unclear D gene. V lost 5 bases, J lost 3 bases, and 14 bases lay in between. Germline loops: CDR1 MNHEY, CDR2 SMNVEV (reference sequence). The CDR3 length is 15 residues.

V usage is TRBV19 and J usage is TRBJ2-3; TRBD1 agrees at 8 bases. The germline gives CDR1 LNHDA, CDR2 SQIVND (reference sequence). The trim removed 5 bases at V and 0 bases at J, leaving 4 bases unmatched. The CDR3 covers 15 residues. Written as DNA, the CDR3 is TGTGCCAGTAGTCTGACAGGGGTTAGCACAGATACGCAGTATTTT. Translation: CASSLTGVSTDTQYF.

This clone has just one count. CDR3 loop: CASSPSWVTSYEQYF. In DNA, the CDR3 is TGTGCCAGCAGCCCAAGTTGGGTCACTTCCTACGAGCAGTACTTC. The chain uses TRBV7-2 and TRBJ2-7, with D hard to call. This CDR3 has 15 residues. The germline V gene encodes CDR1 SGHTA and CDR2 FQGNSA. The germline V and J ends were trimmed by 5 bases and 1 base, with 15 bases remaining between them.

This clone has just one count. The chain couples TRBV13 to TRBJ2-5; a weak D match, TRBD1 (8 bases). Trimming removed 5 bases from V and 0 bases from J, with 16 bases in between. Looked up from germline, CDR1 is PRHDT and CDR2 is FYEKMQ (reference sequence). The CDR3 loop spans 16 amino acids. The DNA for the CDR3 is TGTGCCAGCAGCAACAGGGGGGGGCCGTACCAAGAGACCCAGTACTTC. Protein: CASSNRGGPYQETQYF.

V usage is TRBV2 and J usage is TRBJ2-5; D gene ambiguous. The CDR3 covers 10 residues. Per the germline V gene, CDR1 is SNHLY and CDR2 is FYNNEI. Trimming stripped 8 bases from V and 5 bases from J, with 6 bases between. This CDR3 is CASATETQYF. In DNA form, the CDR3 reads TGTGCCAGCGCTACGGAGACCCAGTACTTC.

This chain links TRBV7-6 with TRBJ2-1; D ambiguous. Germline V gene sequence: CDR1 SGHVS, CDR2 FNYEAQ. The germline V and J ends were trimmed by 5 bases and 9 bases, with 17 bases remaining between them. The CDR3 has 14 amino acids. In DNA form, the CDR3 reads TGTGCCAGCAGCACACGTCAGCCCTCACTTGAGCAGTTCTTC. Amino acid sequence: CASSTRQPSLEQFF.

Turning to this clone: The same CDR3 is also encoded by other DNA sequences in this sample. This chain uses TRBV5-1 with TRBJ2-2; the D is unclear. V was pared by 1 base and J by 8 bases, with 3 bases between. The CDR3 runs to 11 residues. Germline V lookup: CDR1 SGHRS, CDR2 YFSETQ. CDR3 DNA: TGCGCCAGCAGCTTGTTAGGGGAGCTGTTTTTT. This encodes CASSLLGELFF.

The V gene is TRBV7-9, the J gene TRBJ2-3; D remains unclear. The germline V gene has CDR1 SEHNR and CDR2 FQNEAQ (reference sequence). The CDR3 length is 13 residues. The V end was cut by 5 bases, the J end by 0 bases, with 6 bases between. In DNA, the CDR3 is TGTGCCAGCAGCGAGGACAGCACAGATACGCAGTATTTT. Residues: CASSEDSTDTQYF.

The sample holds one count of this clone. V and J are TRBV27 and TRBJ2-6; no clear D. V was trimmed by 2 bases and J by 2 bases, leaving 7 bases between them. CDR1 and CDR2 from the germline V gene are MNHEY and SMNVEV (reference sequence). The CDR3 is 15 amino acids. Here the CDR3 DNA reads TGTGCCAGCAGTTTACAGTCGGCTGGGGCCAACGTCCTGACTTTC. Its protein product is CASSLQSAGANVLTF.

V usage is TRBV2 and J usage is TRBJ1-6; 8 nucleotides align to TRBD1. The CDR3 has 17 residues. The germline CDR1 and CDR2 sequences are SNHLY and FYNNEI. Trimming took 1 base from V and 8 from J; bases not matched to a gene: 10. CDR3 in DNA: TGTGCCAGCAGTGAAGACTACAGGGGGACGGTAGATTCACCCCTCCACTTT. This translates into CASSEDYRGTVDSPLHF.

The V and J genes are TRBV7-9 and TRBJ2-2; 8 bases are shared with TRBD2. Per germline, CDR1 SEHNR and CDR2 FQNEAQ (reference sequence). CDR3 length: 16 residues. CDR3 amino acids: CAGSPWNSGMPGELFF. The CDR3 DNA reads TGTGCAGGCAGTCCCTGGAATAGCGGGATGCCGGGGGAGCTGTTTTTT.

The chain is built from TRBV28 and TRBJ1-1; 7 positions match TRBD1. The germline V gene has CDR1 MDHEN and CDR2 SYDVKM. CDR3 size: 12 residues. The ends lost 6 bases at V and 6 bases at J; junction bases unmatched: 4. CDR3 in DNA: TGTGCCAGCAGGGGGGACAGTTCTGAAGCTTTCTTT. This gives the protein CASRGDSSEAFF.

This chain uses TRBV4-3 with TRBJ2-7, with 8 bases lining up with TRBD2. Germline CDR1 is LGHNA and CDR2 is YSLEER. CDR3 size: 15 residues. The J segment lost 2 bases and the V segment lost 3 bases, leaving 6 bases of the junction unmatched. CDR3 coding DNA: TGCGCCAGCAGCCAGACGACTAGCGAGACCTACGAGCAGTACTTC. This translates into CASSQTTSETYEQYF.

The genes are TRBV27 and TRBJ1-5, with D unclear. Germline V CDR1 and CDR2: MNHEY, SMNVEV (reference sequence). The CDR3 runs to 17 residues. The V end lost 3 bases, the J end lost 0 bases, and 15 bases lay between the germline ends. CDR3 DNA: TGTGCCAGCAGTTTCCAGTGGGAAGAAAATAGCAATCAGCCCCAGCATTTT. Amino acids: CASSFQWEENSNQPQHF.

The gene calls are TRBV4-3 and TRBJ1-1; D gene unclear. Germline CDR1 LGHNA, CDR2 YSLEER. This CDR3 is 15 amino acids long. V gave up 4 bases and J gave up 0 bases, with 12 bases separating them. The CDR3: CASSPALVLNTEAFF. As DNA, the CDR3 is TGCGCCAGCAGCCCCGCTTTAGTTCTGAACACTGAAGCTTTCTTT.

This clone is a singleton in its sample. CDR3 residues: CASSTGTSRGEQFF. The CDR3 region has the DNA TGTGCCAGCAGTACCGGGACCTCGAGGGGTGAGCAGTTCTTC. The V gene is TRBV2, the J gene TRBJ2-1; D is perhaps TRBD1 or TRBD2 (5 bases each). This CDR3 spans 14 amino acids. V gave up 5 bases and J gave up 9 bases, with 17 bases separating them. Germline loops: CDR1 SNHLY, CDR2 FYNNEI. Together with reference TRBV2 and TRBJ2-1, the CDR3 gives the full variable domain: EPEVTQTPSHQVTQMGQEVILRCVPISNHLYFYWYRQILGQKVEFLVSFYNNEISEKSEIFDDQFSVERPDGSNFTLKIRSTKLEDSAMYFCASSTGTSRGEQFFGPGTRLTVL.

The chain uses TRBV7-9 and TRBJ2-7; D may be TRBD1 (5 bases). CDR1 is SEHNR, CDR2 FQNEAQ, per germline (reference sequence). The CDR3 has 13 amino acids. Trimming shortened V by 8 bases and J by 4 bases, and 15 bases separated the two germline ends. CDR3 loop: CASGAVTEYEQYF. CDR3 nucleotides: TGTGCCAGCGGGGCTGTAACAGAATACGAGCAGTACTTC.

This clone has only one observation. The gene calls are TRBV28 and TRBJ2-7, with 7 bases lining up with TRBD2. V was clipped by 3 bases and J by 4 bases; unmatched bases: 9. The germline V gene encodes CDR1 MDHEN and CDR2 SYDVKM. CDR3 size: 15 residues. The CDR3 region has the DNA TGTGCCAGCAGTTTCAGGGTAGGCGGGGGTTACGAGCAGTACTTC. It is translated as CASSFRVGGGYEQYF.

This clone appeared once. Other DNA sequences from this sample encode an identical CDR3 as well. This chain uses TRBV7-9 with TRBJ2-7; D may match TRBD1 or TRBD2 (5 bases each). V gave up 1 base and J gave up 4 bases, with 8 bases separating them. The CDR3 is 13 residues long. Germline CDR1 reads SEHNR; CDR2 reads FQNEAQ (reference sequence). This chain's CDR3 is CASSLDGGYEQYF. The CDR3 nucleotides are TGTGCCAGCAGCTTAGATGGGGGTTACGAGCAGTACTTC.